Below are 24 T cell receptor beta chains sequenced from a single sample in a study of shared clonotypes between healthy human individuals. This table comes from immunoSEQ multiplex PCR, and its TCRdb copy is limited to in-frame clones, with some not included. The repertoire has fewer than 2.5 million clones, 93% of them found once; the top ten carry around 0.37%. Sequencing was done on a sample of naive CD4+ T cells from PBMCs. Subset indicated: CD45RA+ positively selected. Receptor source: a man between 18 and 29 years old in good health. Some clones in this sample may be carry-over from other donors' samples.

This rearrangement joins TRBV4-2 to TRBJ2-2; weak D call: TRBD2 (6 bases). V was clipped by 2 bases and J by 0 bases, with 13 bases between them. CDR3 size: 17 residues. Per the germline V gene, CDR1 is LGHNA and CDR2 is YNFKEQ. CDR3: CASSQKLATSNTGELFF. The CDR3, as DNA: TGTGCCAGCAGCCAAAAGCTAGCGACTTCGAACACCGGGGAGCTGTTTTTT.

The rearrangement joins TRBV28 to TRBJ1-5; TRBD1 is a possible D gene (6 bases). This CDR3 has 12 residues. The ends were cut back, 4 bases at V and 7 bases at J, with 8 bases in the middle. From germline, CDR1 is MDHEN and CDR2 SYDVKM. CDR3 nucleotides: TGTGCCAGCAGTTACGGGGGCCAGCCCCAGCATTTT. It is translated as CASSYGGQPQHF.

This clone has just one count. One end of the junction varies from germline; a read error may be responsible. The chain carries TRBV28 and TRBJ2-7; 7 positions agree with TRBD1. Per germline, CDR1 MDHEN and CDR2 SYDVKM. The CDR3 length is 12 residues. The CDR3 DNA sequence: TGTGCCAGCAGTTTCATGGGACAGCCTTCTCTTTTC. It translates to CASSFMGQPSLF. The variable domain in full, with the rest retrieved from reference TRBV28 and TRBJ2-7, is DVKVTQSSRYLVKRTGEKVFLECVQDMDHENMFWYRQDPGLGLRLIYFSYDVKMKEKGDIPEGYSVSREKKERFSLILESASTNQTSMYLCASSFMGQPSLFGPGTRLTVT.

CDR3 sequence (DNA): TGTGCCAGCAGTTTCCCCCACTACGAGCAGTACTTC. Amino acid sequence: CASSFPHYEQYF. V and J are TRBV28 and TRBJ2-7; D uncertain. V lost 3 bases to trimming and J lost 3 bases, with 6 bases between them. The germline CDR1 and CDR2 sequences are MDHEN and SYDVKM. CDR3 length: 12 residues. Full variable domain (missing parts from reference TRBV28 and TRBJ2-7): DVKVTQSSRYLVKRTGEKVFLECVQDMDHENMFWYRQDPGLGLRLIYFSYDVKMKEKGDIPEGYSVSREKKERFSLILESASTNQTSMYLCASSFPHYEQYFGPGTRLTVT.

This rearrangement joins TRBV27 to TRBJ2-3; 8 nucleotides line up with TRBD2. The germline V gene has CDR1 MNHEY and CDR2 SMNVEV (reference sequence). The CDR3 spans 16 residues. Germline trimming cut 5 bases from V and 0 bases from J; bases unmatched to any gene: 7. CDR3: CASSPVAGTSTDTQYF. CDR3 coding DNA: TGTGCCAGCAGTCCAGTAGCGGGGACTAGCACAGATACGCAGTATTTT.

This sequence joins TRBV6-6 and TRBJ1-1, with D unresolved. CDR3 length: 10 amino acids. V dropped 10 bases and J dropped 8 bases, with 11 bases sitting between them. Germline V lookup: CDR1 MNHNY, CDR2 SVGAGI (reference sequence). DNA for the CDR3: TGTGCCACTGGAACGGGAGAAGCTTTCTTT. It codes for CATGTGEAFF.

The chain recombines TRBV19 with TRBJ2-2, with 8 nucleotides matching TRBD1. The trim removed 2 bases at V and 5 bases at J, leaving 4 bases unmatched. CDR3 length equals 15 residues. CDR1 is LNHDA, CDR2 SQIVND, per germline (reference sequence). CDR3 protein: CASSIQGAATGELFF. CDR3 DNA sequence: TGTGCCAGTAGTATACAGGGGGCCGCAACCGGGGAGCTGTTTTTT.

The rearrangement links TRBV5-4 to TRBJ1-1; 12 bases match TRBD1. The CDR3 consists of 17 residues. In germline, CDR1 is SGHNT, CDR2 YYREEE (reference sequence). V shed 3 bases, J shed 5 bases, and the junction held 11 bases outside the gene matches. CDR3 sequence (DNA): TGTGCCAGCAGCTGGGGGTCCCGGGACAGGGGGCGTACTGAAGCTTTCTTT. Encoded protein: CASSWGSRDRGRTEAFF.

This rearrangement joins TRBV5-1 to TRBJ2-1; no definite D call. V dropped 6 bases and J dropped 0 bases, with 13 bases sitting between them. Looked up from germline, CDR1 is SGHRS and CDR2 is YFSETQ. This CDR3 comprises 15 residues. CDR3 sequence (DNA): TGCGCCAGCATGGGAAGTGGGCTCTCCTACAATGAGCAGTTCTTC. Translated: CASMGSGLSYNEQFF.

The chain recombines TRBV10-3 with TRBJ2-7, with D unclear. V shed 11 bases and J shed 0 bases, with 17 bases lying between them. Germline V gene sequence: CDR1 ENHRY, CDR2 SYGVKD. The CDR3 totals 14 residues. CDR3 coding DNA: TGTGCCGGCGCACGGCAGGAGAACTCCTACGAGCAGTACTTC. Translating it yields CAGARQENSYEQYF.

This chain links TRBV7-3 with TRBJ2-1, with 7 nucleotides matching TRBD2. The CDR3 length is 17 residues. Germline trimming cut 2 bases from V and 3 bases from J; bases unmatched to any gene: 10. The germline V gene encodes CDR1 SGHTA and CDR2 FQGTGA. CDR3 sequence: CASSLGGRALDYNEQFF. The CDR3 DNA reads TGTGCCAGCAGCTTAGGGGGGAGGGCCCTCGACTACAATGAGCAGTTCTTC.

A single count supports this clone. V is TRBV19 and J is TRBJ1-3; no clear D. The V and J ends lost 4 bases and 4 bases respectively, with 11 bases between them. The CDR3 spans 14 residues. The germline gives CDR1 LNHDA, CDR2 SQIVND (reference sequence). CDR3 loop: CASSTPALGNTIYF. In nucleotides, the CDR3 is TGTGCCAGTAGTACGCCGGCATTGGGAAACACCATATATTTT. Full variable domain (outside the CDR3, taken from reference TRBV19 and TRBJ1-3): DGGITQSPKYLFRKEGQNVTLSCEQNLNHDAMYWYRQDPGQGLRLIYYSQIVNDFQKGDIAEGYSVSREKKESFPLTVTSAQKNPTAFYLCASSTPALGNTIYFGEGSWLTVV.

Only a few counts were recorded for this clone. CDR3 amino acids: CASSPLTPGQEKLFF. CDR3 bases: TGTGCCAGCAGCCCCCTAACCCCGGGACAAGAAAAACTGTTTTTT. The chain joins TRBV5-8 to TRBJ1-4, with D possibly being TRBD1 (6 bases). V dropped 4 bases and J dropped 8 bases, with 18 bases sitting between them. CDR3 length: 15 amino acids. Germline V gene data show CDR1 as SGHTS and CDR2 as YDEGEE.

CDR3 region: CASSGDPDSPNEKLFF. As DNA, the CDR3 is TGTGCCAGCAGTGGGGACCCGGACAGCCCTAATGAAAAACTGTTTTTT. The chain recombines TRBV2 with TRBJ1-4; weak D call: TRBD1 (6 bases). Trimming took off 4 bases at V and 3 bases at J, with 15 bases between the two ends. This CDR3 is 16 amino acids long. CDR1 SNHLY and CDR2 FYNNEI come from the germline V gene.

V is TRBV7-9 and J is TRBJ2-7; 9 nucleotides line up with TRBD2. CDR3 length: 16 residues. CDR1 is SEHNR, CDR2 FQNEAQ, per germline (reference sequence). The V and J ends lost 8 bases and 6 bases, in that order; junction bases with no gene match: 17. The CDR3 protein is CASGEHGLAGIREQYF. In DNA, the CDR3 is TGTGCCAGCGGGGAACACGGGCTAGCGGGAATCCGCGAGCAGTACTTC.

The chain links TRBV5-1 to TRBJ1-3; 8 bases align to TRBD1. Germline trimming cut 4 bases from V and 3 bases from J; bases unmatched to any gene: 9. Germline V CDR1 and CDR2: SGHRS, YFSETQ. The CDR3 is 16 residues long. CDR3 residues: CASSPDRGIIGNTIYF. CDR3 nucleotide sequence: TGCGCCAGCAGCCCCGACAGGGGTATAATTGGAAACACCATATATTTT.

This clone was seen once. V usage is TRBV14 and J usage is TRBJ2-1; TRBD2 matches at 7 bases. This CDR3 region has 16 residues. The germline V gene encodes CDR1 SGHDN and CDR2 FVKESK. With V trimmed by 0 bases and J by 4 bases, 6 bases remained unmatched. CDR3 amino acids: CASSQDPGTNYNEQFF. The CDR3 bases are TGTGCCAGCAGCCAAGATCCCGGGACTAATTACAATGAGCAGTTCTTC.

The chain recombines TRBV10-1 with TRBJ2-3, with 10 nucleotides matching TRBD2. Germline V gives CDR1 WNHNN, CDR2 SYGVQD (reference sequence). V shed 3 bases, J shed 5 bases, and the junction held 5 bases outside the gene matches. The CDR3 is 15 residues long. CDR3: CASSDPTSGIDTQYF. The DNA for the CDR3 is TGCGCCAGCAGTGATCCAACTAGCGGGATAGATACGCAGTATTTT.

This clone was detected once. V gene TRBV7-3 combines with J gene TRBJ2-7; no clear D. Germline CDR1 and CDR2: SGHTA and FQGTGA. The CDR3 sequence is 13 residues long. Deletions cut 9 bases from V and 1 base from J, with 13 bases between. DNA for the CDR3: TGTGCCAGTAGTACCTCCGCGTCCTACGAGCAGTACTTC. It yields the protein CASSTSASYEQYF.

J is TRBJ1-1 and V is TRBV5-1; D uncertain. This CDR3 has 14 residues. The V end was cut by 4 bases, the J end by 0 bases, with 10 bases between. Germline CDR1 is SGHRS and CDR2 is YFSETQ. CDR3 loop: CASSRTVMNTEAFF. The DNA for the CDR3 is TGCGCCAGCAGCCGAACCGTCATGAACACTGAAGCTTTCTTT. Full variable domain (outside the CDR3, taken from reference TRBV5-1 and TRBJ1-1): KAGVTQTPRYLIKTRGQQVTLSCSPISGHRSVSWYQQTPGQGLQFLFEYFSETQRNKGNFPGRFSGRQFSNSRSEMNVSTLELGDSALYLCASSRTVMNTEAFFGQGTRLTVV.

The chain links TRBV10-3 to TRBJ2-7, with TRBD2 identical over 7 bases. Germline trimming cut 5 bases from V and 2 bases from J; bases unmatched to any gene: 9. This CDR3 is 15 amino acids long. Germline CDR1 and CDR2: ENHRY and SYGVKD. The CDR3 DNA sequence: TGTGCCATCAGTCAGCGGGACGGTGGGACCTACGAGCAGTACTTC. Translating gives CAISQRDGGTYEQYF.

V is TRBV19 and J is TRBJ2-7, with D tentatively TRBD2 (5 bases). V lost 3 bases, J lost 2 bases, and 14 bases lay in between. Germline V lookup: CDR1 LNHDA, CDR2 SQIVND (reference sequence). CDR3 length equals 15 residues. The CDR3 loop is CASSMRREQPYEQYF. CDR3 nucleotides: TGTGCCAGTAGTATGCGAAGGGAGCAACCCTACGAGCAGTACTTC.

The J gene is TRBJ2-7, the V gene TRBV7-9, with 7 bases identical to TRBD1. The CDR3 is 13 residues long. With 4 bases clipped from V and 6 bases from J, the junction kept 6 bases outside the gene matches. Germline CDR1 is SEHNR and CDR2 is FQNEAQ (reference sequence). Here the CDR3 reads CASSSTGAGEQYF. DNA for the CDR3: TGTGCCAGCAGCTCTACAGGGGCGGGCGAGCAGTACTTC.

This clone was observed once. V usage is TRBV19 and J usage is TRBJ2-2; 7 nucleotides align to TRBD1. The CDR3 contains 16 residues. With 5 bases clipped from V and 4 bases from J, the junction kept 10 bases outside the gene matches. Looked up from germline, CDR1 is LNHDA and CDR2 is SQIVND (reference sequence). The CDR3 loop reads CASSSGPGGSTGELFF. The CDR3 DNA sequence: TGTGCCAGTAGTTCCGGTCCAGGGGGTAGCACCGGGGAGCTGTTTTTT. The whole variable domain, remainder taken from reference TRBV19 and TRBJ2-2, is DGGITQSPKYLFRKEGQNVTLSCEQNLNHDAMYWYRQDPGQGLRLIYYSQIVNDFQKGDIAEGYSVSREKKESFPLTVTSAQKNPTAFYLCASSSGPGGSTGELFFGEGSRLTVL.